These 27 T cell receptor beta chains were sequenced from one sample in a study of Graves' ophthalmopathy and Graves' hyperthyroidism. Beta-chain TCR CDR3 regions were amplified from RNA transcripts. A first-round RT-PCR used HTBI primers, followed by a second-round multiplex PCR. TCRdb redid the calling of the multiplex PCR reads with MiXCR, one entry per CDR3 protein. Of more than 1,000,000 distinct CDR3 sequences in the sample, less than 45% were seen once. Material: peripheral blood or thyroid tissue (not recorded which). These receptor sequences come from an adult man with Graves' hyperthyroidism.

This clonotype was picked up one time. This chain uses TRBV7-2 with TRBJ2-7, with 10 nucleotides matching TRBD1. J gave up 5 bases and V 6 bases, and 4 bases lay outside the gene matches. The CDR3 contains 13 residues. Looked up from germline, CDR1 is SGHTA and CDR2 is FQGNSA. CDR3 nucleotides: TGTGCCAGCAGACAAGGGACAGGGGACGAGCAGTACTTC. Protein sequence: CASRQGTGDEQYF.

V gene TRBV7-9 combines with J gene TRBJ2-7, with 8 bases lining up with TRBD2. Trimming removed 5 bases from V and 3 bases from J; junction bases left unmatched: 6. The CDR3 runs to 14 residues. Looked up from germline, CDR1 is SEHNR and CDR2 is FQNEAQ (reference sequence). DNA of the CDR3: TGTGCCAGCAGCAAGCGGGAGAGGAACTACGAGCAGTACTTC. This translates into CASSKRERNYEQYF.

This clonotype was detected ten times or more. CDR3 nucleotide sequence: TGTGCCATCACCAGCGCGGACTCCTACGAGCAGTACTTC. This encodes CAITSADSYEQYF. This chain joins TRBV2 and TRBJ2-7; the D is unclear. V shed 10 bases and J shed 0 bases, with 13 bases lying between them. Per the germline V gene, CDR1 is SNHLY and CDR2 is FYNNEI. CDR3 size: 13 residues.

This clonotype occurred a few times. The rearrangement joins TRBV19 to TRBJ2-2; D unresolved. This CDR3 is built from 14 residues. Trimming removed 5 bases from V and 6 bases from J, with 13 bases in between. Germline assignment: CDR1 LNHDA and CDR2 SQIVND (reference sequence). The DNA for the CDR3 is TGTGCCAGTAGTCCCGATGCAGGACCCGGGGAGCTGTTTTTT. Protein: CASSPDAGPGELFF.

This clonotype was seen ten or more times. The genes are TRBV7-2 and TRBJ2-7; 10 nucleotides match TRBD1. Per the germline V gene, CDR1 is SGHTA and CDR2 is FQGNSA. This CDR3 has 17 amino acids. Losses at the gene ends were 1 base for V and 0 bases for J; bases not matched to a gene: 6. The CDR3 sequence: CASSLEGTGVTSYEQYF. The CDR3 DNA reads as TGTGCCAGCAGCTTAGAGGGGACAGGGGTTACCTCCTACGAGCAGTACTTC.

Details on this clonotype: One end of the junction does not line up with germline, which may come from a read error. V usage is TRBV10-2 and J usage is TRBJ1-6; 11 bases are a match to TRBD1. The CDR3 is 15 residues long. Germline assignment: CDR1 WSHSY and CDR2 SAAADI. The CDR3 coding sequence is TGTGCCAGCAGTTCTGCCGGACAGGGGGCTTCACTCCTCCACTTT. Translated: CASSSAGQGASLLHF.

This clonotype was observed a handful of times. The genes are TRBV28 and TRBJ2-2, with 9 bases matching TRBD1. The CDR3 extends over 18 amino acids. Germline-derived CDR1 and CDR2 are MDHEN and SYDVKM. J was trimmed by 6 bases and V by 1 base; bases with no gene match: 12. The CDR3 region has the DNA TGTGCCAGCAGTTTATATTGGGGGACAGGGTTTGTCGCCGGGGAGCTGTTTTTT. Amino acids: CASSLYWGTGFVAGELFF.

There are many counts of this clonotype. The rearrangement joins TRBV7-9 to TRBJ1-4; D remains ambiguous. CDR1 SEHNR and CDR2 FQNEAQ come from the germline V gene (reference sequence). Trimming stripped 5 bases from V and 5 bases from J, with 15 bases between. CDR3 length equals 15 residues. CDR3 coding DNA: TGTGCCAGCAGCCACCAGCACCACGGGAATGAAAAACTGTTTTTT. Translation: CASSHQHHGNEKLFF.

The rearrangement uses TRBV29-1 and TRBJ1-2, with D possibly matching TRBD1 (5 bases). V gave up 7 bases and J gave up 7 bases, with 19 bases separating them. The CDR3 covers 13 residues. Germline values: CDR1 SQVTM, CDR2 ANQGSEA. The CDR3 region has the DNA TGCAGCGCACGGACGACAGCGGCCAGTGGCTACACCTTC. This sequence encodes CSARTTAASGYTF.

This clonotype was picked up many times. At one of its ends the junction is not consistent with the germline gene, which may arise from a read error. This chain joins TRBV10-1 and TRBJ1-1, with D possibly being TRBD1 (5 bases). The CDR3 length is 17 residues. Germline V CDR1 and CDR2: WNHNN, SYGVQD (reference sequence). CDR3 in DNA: TGTGCCAGCTCACCGCTCCCAACGGGGGGGGGGAACACTGAAGCTTTCTTT. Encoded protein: CASSPLPTGGGNTEAFF.

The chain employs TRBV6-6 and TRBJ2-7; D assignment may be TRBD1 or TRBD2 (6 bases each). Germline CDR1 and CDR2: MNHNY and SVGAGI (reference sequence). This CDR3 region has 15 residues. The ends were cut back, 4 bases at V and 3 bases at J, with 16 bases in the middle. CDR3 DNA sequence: TGTGCCAGCAGTTTGAGGGGGAGGTTTAACTACGAGCAGTACTTC. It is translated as CASSLRGRFNYEQYF.

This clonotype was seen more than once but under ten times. CDR3 loop: CASSPPSVGSYTF. CDR3 DNA: TGTGCCAGCTCACCGCCGAGCGTGGGAAGCTACACCTTC. The chain links TRBV18 to TRBJ1-2; D is undetermined. This CDR3 is 13 amino acids long. Germline lookup yields CDR1 KGHSH and CDR2 LQKENI. The V and J ends lost 3 bases and 9 bases respectively, with 14 bases between them. Based on the CDR3 plus reference TRBV18 and TRBJ1-2, the full variable domain is NAGVMQNPRHLVRRRGQEARLRCSPMKGHSHVYWYRQLPEEGLKFMVYLQKENIIDESGMPKERFSAEFPKEGPSILRIQQVVRGDSAAYFCASSPPSVGSYTFGSGTRLTVV.

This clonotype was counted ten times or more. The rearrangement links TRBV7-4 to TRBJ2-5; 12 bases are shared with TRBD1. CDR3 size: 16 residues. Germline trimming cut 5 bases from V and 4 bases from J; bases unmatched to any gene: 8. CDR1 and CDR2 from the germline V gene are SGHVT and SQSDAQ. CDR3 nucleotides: TGTGCCAGCAGCCCCGGGACAGGGGGCTTGGGAGAGACCCAGTACTTC. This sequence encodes CASSPGTGGLGETQYF.

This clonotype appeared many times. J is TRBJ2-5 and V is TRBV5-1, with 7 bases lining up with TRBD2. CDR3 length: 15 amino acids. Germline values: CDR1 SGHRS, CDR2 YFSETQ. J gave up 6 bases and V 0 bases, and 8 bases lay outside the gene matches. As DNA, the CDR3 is TGCGCCAGCAGCTTGGGTTCGGGAGGTTGGAAGACCCAGTACTTC. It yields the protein CASSLGSGGWKTQYF.

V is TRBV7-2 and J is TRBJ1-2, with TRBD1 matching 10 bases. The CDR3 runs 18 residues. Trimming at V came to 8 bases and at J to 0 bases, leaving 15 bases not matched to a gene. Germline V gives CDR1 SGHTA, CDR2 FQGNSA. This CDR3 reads CASANDRGQSTANYGYTF. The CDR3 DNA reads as TGTGCCAGCGCGAATGACAGGGGGCAATCTACGGCTAACTATGGCTACACCTTC.

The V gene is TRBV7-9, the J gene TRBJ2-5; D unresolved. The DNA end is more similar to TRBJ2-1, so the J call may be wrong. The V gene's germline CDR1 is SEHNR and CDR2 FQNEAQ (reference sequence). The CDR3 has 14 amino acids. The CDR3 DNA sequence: TGTGCCAGCAGCAGCCATGGACCGTACAATGAGCAGTTCTTC. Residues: CASSSHGPYNEQFF.

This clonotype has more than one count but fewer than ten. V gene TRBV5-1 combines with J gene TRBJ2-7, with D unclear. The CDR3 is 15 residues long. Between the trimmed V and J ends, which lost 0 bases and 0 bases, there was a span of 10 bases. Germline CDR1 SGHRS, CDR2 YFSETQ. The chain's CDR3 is CASSLAVAVSYEQYF. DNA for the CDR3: TGCGCCAGCAGCTTGGCCGTCGCAGTCTCCTACGAGCAGTACTTC.

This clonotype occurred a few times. CDR3 sequence: CASSWGRSGEQYF. CDR3 in DNA: TGTGCCAGCAGTTGGGGCAGATCGGGCGAGCAGTACTTC. The chain joins TRBV27 to TRBJ2-7; a possible D gene is TRBD1 (5 bases). Trimming left V 4 bases short and J 6 bases short, with 13 bases between. The CDR3 sequence is 13 residues long. Per the germline V gene, CDR1 is MNHEY and CDR2 is SMNVEV (reference sequence).

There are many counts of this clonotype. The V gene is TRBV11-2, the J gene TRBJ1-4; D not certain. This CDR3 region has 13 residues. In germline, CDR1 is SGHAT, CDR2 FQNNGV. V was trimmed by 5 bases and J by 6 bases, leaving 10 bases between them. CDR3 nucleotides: TGTGCCAGCAGCCGCTACAGCGATGAAAAACTGTTTTTT. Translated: CASSRYSDEKLFF.

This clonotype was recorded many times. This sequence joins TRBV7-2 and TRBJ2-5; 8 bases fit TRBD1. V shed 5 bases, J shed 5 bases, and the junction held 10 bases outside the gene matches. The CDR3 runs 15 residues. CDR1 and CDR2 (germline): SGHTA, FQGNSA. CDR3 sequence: CASSTDRGWRETQYF. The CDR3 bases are TGTGCCAGCAGCACAGACAGGGGATGGCGGGAGACCCAGTACTTC.

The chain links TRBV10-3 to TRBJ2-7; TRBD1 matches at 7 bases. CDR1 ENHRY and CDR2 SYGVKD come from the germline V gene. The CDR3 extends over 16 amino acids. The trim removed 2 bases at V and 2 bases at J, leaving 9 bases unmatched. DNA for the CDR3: TGTGCCATCAGTGAGATTGCTGGGCAGGGGGCCTACGAGCAGTACTTC. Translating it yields CAISEIAGQGAYEQYF.

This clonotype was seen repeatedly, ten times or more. The CDR3 sequence: CASSHRDRGQETQYF. Here the CDR3 DNA reads TGTGCCAGCAGCCACCGGGACAGGGGCCAAGAGACCCAGTACTTC. The chain carries TRBV14 and TRBJ2-5, with 10 bases lining up with TRBD1. Germline V gene lookup returns CDR1 SGHDN and CDR2 FVKESK. The length of the CDR3 is 15 residues. After removal of 3 bases from V and 1 base from J, the junction contained 2 bases not matched to a gene. The whole variable domain, filled in from reference TRBV14 and TRBJ2-5, reads EAGVTQFPSHSVIEKGQTVTLRCDPISGHDNLYWYRRVMGKEIKFLLHFVKESKQDESGMPNNRFLAERTGGTYSTLKVQPAELEDSGVYFCASSHRDRGQETQYFGPGTRLLVL.

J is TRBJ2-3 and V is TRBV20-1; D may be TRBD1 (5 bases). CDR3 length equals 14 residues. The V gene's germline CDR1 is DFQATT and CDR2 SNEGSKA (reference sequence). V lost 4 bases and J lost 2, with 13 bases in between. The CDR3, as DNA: TGCAGTGCTAAACAGGCGCACCCCACAGATACGCAGTATTTT. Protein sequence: CSAKQAHPTDTQYF.

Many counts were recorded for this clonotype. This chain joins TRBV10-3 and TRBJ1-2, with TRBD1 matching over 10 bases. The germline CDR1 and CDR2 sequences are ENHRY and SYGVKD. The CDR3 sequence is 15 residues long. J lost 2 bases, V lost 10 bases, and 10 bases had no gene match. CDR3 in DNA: TGTGCCACTACGGGCGTGACAGGGGGCAACTATGGCTACACCTTC. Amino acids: CATTGVTGGNYGYTF.

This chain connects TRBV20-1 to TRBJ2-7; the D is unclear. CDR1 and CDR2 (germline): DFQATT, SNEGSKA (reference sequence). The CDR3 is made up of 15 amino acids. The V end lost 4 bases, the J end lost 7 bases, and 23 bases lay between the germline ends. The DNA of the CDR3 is TGCAGTGCTATGGTTCCGGAAAGGGCCCCTGGGGAGCAGTACTTC. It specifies CSAMVPERAPGEQYF.

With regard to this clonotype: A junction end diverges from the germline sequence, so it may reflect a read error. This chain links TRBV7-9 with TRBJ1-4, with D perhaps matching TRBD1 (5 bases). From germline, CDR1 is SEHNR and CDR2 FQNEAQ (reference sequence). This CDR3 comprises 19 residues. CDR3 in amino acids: CASSLPSGGDRAINEELFF. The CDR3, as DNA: TGTGCCAGCAGCCTACCTTCGGGGGGGGACCGAGCGATTAATGAAGAACTGTTTTTT.

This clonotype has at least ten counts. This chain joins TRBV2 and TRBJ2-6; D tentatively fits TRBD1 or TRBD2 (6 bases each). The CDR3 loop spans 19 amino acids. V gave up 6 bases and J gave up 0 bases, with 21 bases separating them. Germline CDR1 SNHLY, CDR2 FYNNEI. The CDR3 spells CASSERATGALSGANVLTF. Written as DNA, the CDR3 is TGTGCCAGCAGCGAAAGGGCTACGGGGGCACTCTCTGGGGCCAACGTCCTGACTTTC. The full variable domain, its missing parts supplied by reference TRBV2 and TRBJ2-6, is EPEVTQTPSHQVTQMGQEVILRCVPISNHLYFYWYRQILGQKVEFLVSFYNNEISEKSEIFDDQFSVERPDGSNFTLKIRSTKLEDSAMYFCASSERATGALSGANVLTFGAGSRLTVL.